A single sample gave rise to the 18 T cell receptor beta chains below, sequenced in a study of blood T cell repertoires in COVID-19. Assay used: immunoSEQ multiplex PCR; TCRdb lists only in-frame clones, some missing. This sample has approximately 450,000 clones; 70% to 90% occur once, and the top ten carry approximately 2%. The sequenced sample consisted of PBMCs or T cells enriched from blood (not recorded which). These receptors came from a woman aged 18-30 years with acute COVID-19.

The rearrangement joins TRBV6-1 to TRBJ1-2; no reliable D call. Trimming pared 3 bases from V and 2 bases from J, leaving 7 bases between. Germline assignment: CDR1 MNHNS and CDR2 SASEGT. The CDR3 covers 13 residues. DNA of the CDR3: TGTGCCAGCAGTGACGCAGTGAACTATGGCTACACCTTC. As protein: CASSDAVNYGYTF.

This chain joins TRBV5-1 and TRBJ2-7; TRBD1 agrees at 7 bases. CDR1 is SGHRS and CDR2 is YFSETQ in the germline V gene. This CDR3 contains 14 residues. V gave up 4 bases and J gave up 4 bases; unmatched junction bases: 8. The CDR3 DNA follows: TGCGCCAGCAGCCCAAACGACAGGGTATACGAGCAGTACTTC. Encoded protein: CASSPNDRVYEQYF.

This clone was picked up one time. The J gene is TRBJ2-7, the V gene TRBV28, with D possibly matching TRBD1 (5 bases). This CDR3 is 13 amino acids long. The V gene lost 5 bases and the J gene lost 2 bases, with 10 bases spanning the gap. Germline values: CDR1 MDHEN, CDR2 SYDVKM. CDR3: CASSPQGTYEQYF. In nucleotides, the CDR3 is TGTGCCAGCAGTCCGCAGGGTACCTACGAGCAGTACTTC. The entire variable domain, with the rest obtained from reference TRBV28 and TRBJ2-7, is as follows: DVKVTQSSRYLVKRTGEKVFLECVQDMDHENMFWYRQDPGLGLRLIYFSYDVKMKEKGDIPEGYSVSREKKERFSLILESASTNQTSMYLCASSPQGTYEQYFGPGTRLTVT.

The V call is TRBV27, the J call TRBJ2-1, with D possibly being TRBD1 (5 bases). Germline V gene data show CDR1 as MNHEY and CDR2 as SMNVEV (reference sequence). The V and J ends lost 8 bases and 3 bases respectively, with 17 bases between them. The CDR3 covers 15 residues. DNA of the CDR3: TGTGCCAGCGTTAGGTTTGACAGCCTCTACAATGAGCAGTTCTTC. Translation: CASVRFDSLYNEQFF.

The chain combines TRBV7-2 with TRBJ2-5, with 7 bases aligning to TRBD2. V lost 5 bases, J lost 10 bases, and 25 bases stayed unmatched. Germline V gives CDR1 SGHTA, CDR2 FQGNSA. This CDR3 has 18 residues. The CDR3 region has the DNA TGTGCCAGCAGCGTCACCCCTTCCCCGACTAGCCGGGCGGGTGACCAGTACTTC. The encoded protein is CASSVTPSPTSRAGDQYF. Together with reference TRBV7-2 and TRBJ2-5, the CDR3 gives the full variable domain: GAGVSQSPSNKVTEKGKDVELRCDPISGHTALYWYRQSLGQGLEFLIYFQGNSAPDKSGLPSDRFSAERTGGSVSTLTIQRTQQEDSAVYLCASSVTPSPTSRAGDQYFGPGTRLLVL.

V usage is TRBV7-2 and J usage is TRBJ2-5; D unclear. Germline V gene sequence: CDR1 SGHTA, CDR2 FQGNSA. The germline V and J ends were trimmed by 3 bases and 2 bases, with 7 bases remaining between them. CDR3 length: 13 residues. The CDR3 sequence is CASSFPPQETQYF. Here the CDR3 DNA reads TGTGCCAGCAGCTTTCCCCCACAAGAGACCCAGTACTTC.

The genes are TRBV6-7 and TRBJ2-2; D might be TRBD2 (6 bases). TRBV6-7 is an ORF for which the function is uncertain. The CDR3 has 17 residues. Trimming took off 8 bases at V and 1 base at J, with 20 bases between the two ends. In DNA form, the CDR3 reads TGTGCCAGCGCGAAAACTCGACCGGGGGAGAACACCGGGGAGCTGTTTTTT. It encodes CASAKTRPGENTGELFF.

The chain is built from TRBV7-2 and TRBJ1-1; no clear D. Germline CDR1 is SGHTA and CDR2 is FQGNSA. V shed 1 base and J shed 1 base, with 7 bases lying between them. This CDR3 contains 14 residues. The CDR3 sequence: CASSLGLSNTEAFF. For the CDR3, the DNA is TGTGCCAGCAGCTTAGGACTCTCGAACACTGAAGCTTTCTTT.

This chain uses TRBV7-9 with TRBJ1-6, with 7 bases matching TRBD1. The CDR3 sequence is 15 residues long. Trimming at V came to 5 bases and at J to 7 bases, leaving 8 bases not matched to a gene. Germline values: CDR1 SEHNR, CDR2 FQNEAQ (reference sequence). For the CDR3, the DNA is TGTGCCAGCAGCCCGCCTACAGGGGAGAATTCACCCCTCCACTTT. Encoded protein: CASSPPTGENSPLHF.

The chain uses TRBV11-2 and TRBJ2-7; no clear D gene. V lost 2 bases and J 2 bases, leaving 7 bases between the germline ends. CDR1 is SGHAT, CDR2 FQNNGV, per germline. This CDR3 is built from 13 residues. CDR3 loop: CASSLLGTYEQYF. The CDR3 DNA reads as TGTGCCAGCAGCTTACTTGGCACCTACGAGCAGTACTTC.

This chain joins TRBV27 and TRBJ2-7; 8 bases align to TRBD1. Germline CDR1 and CDR2: MNHEY and SMNVEV (reference sequence). J lost 1 base, V lost 10 bases, and 9 bases had no gene match. This CDR3 has 14 amino acids. The CDR3 sequence: CATAQGAGSYEQYF. CDR3 in DNA: TGTGCCACAGCTCAGGGGGCAGGGTCCTACGAGCAGTACTTC.

The chain combines TRBV5-4 with TRBJ1-2, with no clear D. CDR3 length: 17 amino acids. V was trimmed by 1 base and J by 0 bases, leaving 16 bases between them. Germline assignment: CDR1 SGHNT and CDR2 YYREEE (reference sequence). The CDR3 DNA reads as TGTGCCAGCAGCTTGCCCCCGGGTGAGGGAACTAACTATGGCTACACCTTC. Protein product: CASSLPPGEGTNYGYTF.

This chain joins TRBV7-2 and TRBJ1-2; D ambiguous. Germline values: CDR1 SGHTA, CDR2 FQGNSA. The CDR3 covers 16 residues. Deletions cut 2 bases from V and 1 base from J, with 14 bases between. The CDR3, as DNA: TGTGCCAGCAGCTTAATGTCGACGGACTTTAACTATGGCTACACCTTC. Amino acid sequence: CASSLMSTDFNYGYTF. Drawing the rest from reference TRBV7-2 and TRBJ1-2, the complete variable domain is GAGVSQSPSNKVTEKGKDVELRCDPISGHTALYWYRQSLGQGLEFLIYFQGNSAPDKSGLPSDRFSAERTGGSVSTLTIQRTQQEDSAVYLCASSLMSTDFNYGYTFGSGTRLTVV.

There are a few counts of this clone. The V and J genes are TRBV5-1 and TRBJ1-5; D unclear. The germline V gene has CDR1 SGHRS and CDR2 YFSETQ. Trimming pared 0 bases from V and 0 bases from J, leaving 7 bases between. This CDR3 spans 15 amino acids. CDR3 amino acids: CASSLAGDSNQPQHF. DNA of the CDR3: TGCGCCAGCAGCTTGGCCGGGGATAGCAATCAGCCCCAGCATTTT.

In regard to this clone: This specimen includes other DNA sequences encoding the same CDR3. Here the CDR3 DNA reads TGTGCCAGCAGCCAGGACAGTAGCACAGATACGCAGTATTTT. This sequence encodes CASSQDSSTDTQYF. This sequence joins TRBV3-1 (or the pseudogene TRBV3-2) and TRBJ2-3, with a weak D call TRBD1 (6 bases). Trimming removed 3 bases at V and 0 bases at J, with 7 bases between. The germline CDR1 and CDR2 sequences are LGHDT and YNNKEL (reference sequence). This CDR3 has 14 amino acids.

The chain carries TRBV7-9 and TRBJ1-4, with 7 bases matching TRBD1. Germline CDR1 and CDR2: SEHNR and FQNEAQ (reference sequence). J gave up 7 bases and V 4 bases, and 6 bases lay outside the gene matches. The CDR3 extends over 14 amino acids. The CDR3 nucleotides are TGTGCCAGCAGCTCGACAGGGACCCCTGAAAAACTGTTTTTT. Amino acids: CASSSTGTPEKLFF.

The chain combines TRBV7-9 with TRBJ1-2; D remains ambiguous. Germline V lookup: CDR1 SEHNR, CDR2 FQNEAQ (reference sequence). This CDR3 is 10 amino acids long. Trimming took 7 bases from V and 6 from J, leaving 6 bases between them. The DNA of the CDR3 is TGTGCCAGCAAGGGAGATGGCTACACCTTC. Translation: CASKGDGYTF.

The chain uses TRBV11-2 and TRBJ2-1; 7 nucleotides match TRBD1. J lost 13 bases, V lost 2 bases, and 5 bases had no gene match. Germline-derived CDR1 and CDR2 are SGHAT and FQNNGV. This CDR3 contains 12 residues. In DNA, the CDR3 is TGTGCCAGCAGCTTACAACAGGGGCAACAGTTCTTC. Translated: CASSLQQGQQFF.